These 14 T cell receptor beta chains were sequenced from one sample in a study of CD8+ T cells in alopecia areata. As the sequencing template, cDNA was produced by extracting RNA and reverse transcribing it. Clones were sequenced by immunoSEQ multiplex PCR, and TCRdb holds only the in-frame ones, with some missing. The sample yields fewer than 100,000 clones, around two fifths seen once. Sequencing input: CD4+ T cells sorted from blood. The receptors shown here come from a human donor with alopecia areata.

This clone was picked up a small number of times. The chain joins TRBV18 to TRBJ1-1; TRBD1 is a possible D gene (6 bases). This CDR3 is 12 amino acids long. V lost 0 bases to trimming and J lost 8 bases, with 7 bases between them. Germline CDR1 is KGHSH and CDR2 is LQKENI. The CDR3 here is CASSPPDREAFF. Written as DNA, the CDR3 is TGTGCCAGCTCACCACCGGACAGAGAAGCTTTCTTT.

The gene calls are TRBV4-1 and TRBJ2-1, with 7 bases lining up with TRBD1. Per germline, CDR1 MGHRA and CDR2 YSYEKL. J was trimmed by 8 bases and V by 1 base; bases with no gene match: 2. CDR3 length: 13 residues. The CDR3 DNA is TGCGCCAGCAGCCAAGGACAGGGCTATGAGCAGTTCTTC. It is translated as CASSQGQGYEQFF.

This chain joins TRBV11-2 and TRBJ2-3; D is perhaps TRBD2 (6 bases). The CDR3 is 15 residues long. The V end lost 5 bases, the J end lost 2 bases, and 14 bases lay between the germline ends. Germline V CDR1 and CDR2: SGHAT, FQNNGV. The CDR3 protein is CASSHGLYPTDTQYF. CDR3 DNA: TGTGCCAGCAGCCACGGACTATACCCCACAGATACGCAGTATTTT.

This clone was observed a few times. DNA of the CDR3: TGCGCCAGCAGCTCCGGGACTAGCGGGATTCGGGAGACCCAGTACTTC. Translated: CASSSGTSGIRETQYF. The rearrangement uses TRBV5-1 and TRBJ2-5; 13 nucleotides line up with TRBD2. The CDR3 has 16 residues. With V trimmed by 3 bases and J by 5 bases, 7 bases remained unmatched. Germline V CDR1 and CDR2: SGHRS, YFSETQ.

V usage is TRBV5-1 and J usage is TRBJ2-1, with TRBD2 matching over 9 bases. The V gene end was trimmed by 4 bases and the J gene end by 1 base; junction bases not matched to a gene: 6. The CDR3 runs 16 residues. The V gene's germline CDR1 is SGHRS and CDR2 YFSETQ. DNA of the CDR3: TGCGCCAGCAGCATATCGGGACTAGCTTCCTACAATGAGCAGTTCTTC. Its protein product is CASSISGLASYNEQFF.

This chain uses TRBV6-1 with TRBJ2-5, with 7 bases that match TRBD1. The germline CDR1 and CDR2 sequences are MNHNS and SASEGT. CDR3 length: 15 amino acids. The junction had 8 bases not matched to a gene; V was cut back by 5 bases and J by 2 bases. The CDR3 DNA reads as TGTGCCAGCAGTCCATACCGGGACAGACAAGAGACCCAGTACTTC. This translates into CASSPYRDRQETQYF.

This clone has only a few counts. This sequence joins TRBV5-1 and TRBJ2-3; D is unresolved. Between the trimmed V and J ends, which lost 5 bases and 2 bases, there was a span of 9 bases. Germline V gene data show CDR1 as SGHRS and CDR2 as YFSETQ. CDR3 length equals 13 residues. CDR3 in DNA: TGCGCCAGCAGTGTCAGCCTCACAGATACGCAGTATTTT. The encoded protein is CASSVSLTDTQYF.

The chain is built from TRBV25-1 and TRBJ2-1; D not certain. Trimming cost V 7 bases and J 8 bases, with 9 bases left between them. Per germline, CDR1 MGHDK and CDR2 SYGVNS. The CDR3 covers 11 residues. The CDR3 DNA sequence: TGTGCCAGCATTGGGCGAGATGAGCAGTTCTTC. Translated: CASIGRDEQFF.

CDR3 bases: TGTGCCAGCAGCTTGGTCACCAGCCTATCCTCCTACAATGAGCAGTTCTTC. Protein product: CASSLVTSLSSYNEQFF. The V gene is TRBV5-6, the J gene TRBJ2-1; no clear D. This CDR3 is built from 17 residues. Germline V gene lookup returns CDR1 SGHDT and CDR2 YYEEEE. V lost 0 bases, J lost 0 bases, and 13 bases lay in between.

There are a few counts of this clone. This chain uses TRBV28 with TRBJ2-2, with D uncertain. The length of the CDR3 is 12 residues. With 8 bases removed from V and 6 bases from J, the gap between germline ends came to 10 bases. Per germline, CDR1 MDHEN and CDR2 SYDVKM. Written as DNA, the CDR3 is TGTGCCAGCCCCTCTGTAGCCGGGGAGCTGTTTTTT. Translated, it gives CASPSVAGELFF.

CDR3 residues: CASSQEGADTDTQYF. The DNA for the CDR3 is TGCGCCAGCAGCCAAGAGGGGGCGGACACAGATACGCAGTATTTT. V and J are TRBV4-1 and TRBJ2-3; tentative D call: TRBD1 (6 bases). V was pared by 0 bases and J by 2 bases, with 9 bases between. Germline CDR1 reads MGHRA; CDR2 reads YSYEKL. CDR3 size: 15 residues.

The chain is built from TRBV30 and TRBJ2-3; D is unclear. The V end was cut by 0 bases, the J end by 3 bases, with 4 bases between. There are 12 residues in the CDR3. Germline loops: CDR1 GTSNPN, CDR2 SVGIG (reference sequence). This CDR3 is CAWSVQTDTQYF. As DNA, the CDR3 is TGTGCCTGGAGTGTACAAACAGATACGCAGTATTTT.

This clone was seen only once. The rearrangement links TRBV30 to TRBJ2-2; 8 positions match TRBD1. Trimming took 2 bases from V and 3 from J; bases not matched to a gene: 8. The CDR3 contains 16 residues. CDR1 GTSNPN and CDR2 SVGIG come from the germline V gene (reference sequence). The CDR3 loop reads CAWSRRTGSDTGELFF. CDR3 coding DNA: TGTGCCTGGAGTCGAAGGACAGGGAGTGACACCGGGGAGCTGTTTTTT. Full variable domain (rest looked up from reference TRBV30 and TRBJ2-2): SQTIHQWPATLVQPVGSPLSLECTVEGTSNPNLYWYRQAAGRGLQLLFYSVGIGQISSEVPQNLSASRPQDRQFILSSKKLLLSDSGFYLCAWSRRTGSDTGELFFGEGSRLTVL.

The V and J genes are TRBV30 and TRBJ2-5; 9 positions agree with TRBD2. The CDR3 runs 14 residues. The V segment lost 0 bases and the J segment 4 bases; nucleotides outside the gene matches: 3. Germline V gives CDR1 GTSNPN, CDR2 SVGIG (reference sequence). As DNA, the CDR3 is TGTGCCTGGAGTGTAGGCGGGGGGGCAGAGACCCAGTACTTC. Its protein is CAWSVGGGAETQYF.